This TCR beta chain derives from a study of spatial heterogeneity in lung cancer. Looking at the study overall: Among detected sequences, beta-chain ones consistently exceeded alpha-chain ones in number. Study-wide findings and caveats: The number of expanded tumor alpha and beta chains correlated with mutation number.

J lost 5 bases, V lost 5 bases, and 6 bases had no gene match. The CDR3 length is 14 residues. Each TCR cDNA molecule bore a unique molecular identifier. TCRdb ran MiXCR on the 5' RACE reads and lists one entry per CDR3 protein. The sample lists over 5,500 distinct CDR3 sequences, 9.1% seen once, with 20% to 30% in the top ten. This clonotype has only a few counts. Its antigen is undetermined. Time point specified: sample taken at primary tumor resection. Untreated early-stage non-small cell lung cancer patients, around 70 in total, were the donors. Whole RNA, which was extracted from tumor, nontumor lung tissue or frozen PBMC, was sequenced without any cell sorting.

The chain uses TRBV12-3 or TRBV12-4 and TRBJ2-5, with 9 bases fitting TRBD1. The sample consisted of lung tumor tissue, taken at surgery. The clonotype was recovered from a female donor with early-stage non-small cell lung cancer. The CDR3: CASSPGTGFETQYF. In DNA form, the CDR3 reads TGTGCCAGCAGTCCCGGGACAGGGTTTGAGACCCAGTACTTC.